Below are 10 T cell receptor beta chains sequenced from a single sample in a study of cytomegalovirus exposure and HLA in healthy donors. 13 Jbeta primers and 60 Vbeta primers were used for the PCR. Data came from immunoSEQ multiplex PCR; TCRdb stores just in-frame clones and leaves some out. Here the sample spans about 210,000 clones, roughly 87% being singletons. Sequencing used PBMCs. Every receptor here comes from a man aged 35 to 55 in good health and CMV-seropositive.

The chain recombines TRBV6-5 with TRBJ1-5; D unclear. The V gene lost 2 bases and the J gene lost 11 bases, with 19 bases spanning the gap. Germline CDR1 reads MNHEY; CDR2 reads SVGAGI. The CDR3 contains 15 residues. The CDR3 DNA reads as TGTGCCAGCAGTTACCTTTCGGACGGATCCGGGGCCCAGCATTTT. Translated: CASSYLSDGSGAQHF.

As for this clone: Other DNA sequences in this sample translate to the same CDR3. V and J are TRBV9 and TRBJ1-1; D remains ambiguous. Germline values: CDR1 SGDLS, CDR2 YYNGEE. Between the trimmed V and J ends, which lost 0 bases and 4 bases, there was a span of 7 bases. The CDR3 extends over 13 amino acids. CDR3 residues: CASSVDSGTEAFF. CDR3 bases: TGTGCCAGCAGCGTAGACAGTGGCACTGAAGCTTTCTTT.

V gene TRBV19 combines with J gene TRBJ2-1; 7 nucleotides align to TRBD2. V shed 1 base and J 2 bases; nucleotides not matched to a gene: 8. The CDR3 contains 17 residues. From germline, CDR1 is LNHDA and CDR2 SQIVND (reference sequence). DNA of the CDR3: TGTGCCAGTAGTATAGGGGTGGCGGGAGCGACCTACAATGAGCAGTTCTTC. It specifies CASSIGVAGATYNEQFF.

The chain uses TRBV15 and TRBJ1-2; 9 nucleotides align to TRBD1. Germline CDR1 is LNHNV and CDR2 is YYDKDF (reference sequence). Trimming at V came to 3 bases and at J to 2 bases, leaving 1 base not matched to a gene. The CDR3 has 14 residues. CDR3 in amino acids: CATSRGQGNYGYTF. Written as DNA, the CDR3 is TGTGCCACCAGCAGGGGACAGGGAAACTATGGCTACACCTTC.

The CDR3 reads CASSELAGSYNEQFF. DNA of the CDR3: TGCGCCAGCAGTGAACTAGCGGGAAGCTACAATGAGCAGTTCTTC. The genes are TRBV10-1 and TRBJ2-1, with 10 bases that match TRBD2. CDR3 length: 15 residues. The germline gives CDR1 WNHNN, CDR2 SYGVQD (reference sequence). Germline trimming cut 3 bases from V and 3 bases from J; bases unmatched to any gene: 2.

The chain couples TRBV18 to TRBJ2-7, with D possibly TRBD2 on 5 matching bases. The germline V and J ends were trimmed by 5 bases and 1 base, with 9 bases remaining between them. Germline CDR1 and CDR2: KGHSH and LQKENI. The CDR3 spans 13 residues. CDR3 sequence reads: CASSSWESYEQYF. The CDR3 bases are TGTGCCAGCTCATCCTGGGAGTCCTACGAGCAGTACTTC.

The chain combines TRBV7-3 with TRBJ2-1, with D possibly being TRBD2 (6 bases). The CDR3 totals 17 residues. The V gene's germline CDR1 is SGHTA and CDR2 FQGTGA. Between the trimmed V and J ends, which lost 4 bases and 5 bases, there was a span of 21 bases. For the CDR3, the DNA is TGTGCCAGCAGCTCTCCGCCCCACGGAGGGCGAAACAATGAGCAGTTCTTC. It translates to CASSSPPHGGRNNEQFF.

The rearrangement links TRBV7-9 to TRBJ2-4; no clear D. CDR1 and CDR2 from the germline V gene are SEHNR and FQNEAQ (reference sequence). V shed 4 bases and J shed 3 bases, with 4 bases lying between them. The CDR3 sequence is 12 residues long. In DNA, the CDR3 is TGTGCCAGCAGCTACGGCAAAAACATTCAGTACTTC. Translated: CASSYGKNIQYF.

The chain joins TRBV4-1 to TRBJ1-2; D is possibly TRBD1 (6 bases). The CDR3 extends over 15 amino acids. CDR1 and CDR2 (germline): MGHRA, YSYEKL. The V and J ends lost 3 bases and 3 bases respectively, with 14 bases between them. CDR3 coding DNA: TGCGCCAGCAGCCATGTCAGGGGAAGAGACTATGGCTACACCTTC. Translating gives CASSHVRGRDYGYTF.

The chain employs TRBV7-9 and TRBJ2-3; a weak D match, TRBD2 (5 bases). Germline V gives CDR1 SEHNR, CDR2 FQNEAQ (reference sequence). V was clipped by 0 bases and J by 6 bases, with 10 bases between them. The CDR3 loop spans 14 amino acids. Here the CDR3 reads CASSLAGEYDTQYF. CDR3 bases: TGTGCCAGCAGCTTAGCGGGAGAGTATGATACGCAGTATTTT. Complete variable domain (other parts from reference TRBV7-9 and TRBJ2-3): DTGVSQNPRHKITKRGQNVTFRCDPISEHNRLYWYRQTLGQGPEFLTYFQNEAQLEKSRLLSDRFSAERPKGSFSTLEIQRTEQGDSAMYLCASSLAGEYDTQYFGPGTRLTVL.